This T cell receptor beta chain derives from a study of blood T cells in healthy people across ages (dated by TCRdb to between 2014 and 2016). Describing the broader study: In model experiments, roughly one uniquely barcoded TCR beta cDNA molecule per two T cells was captured by template switching. To track age-related changes in TCR beta repertoire diversity, the study relied on deep sequencing normalized with unique cDNA molecular identifiers. The donors were split into four age groups: young (average 16 years), middle-aged (39), aged (62) and long-lived (82). To avoid experimental bias, donors of different ages were randomly spread across the sequencing lanes. Two additional independent replicas of 1 million unique cDNA reads from the same blood draw were analyzed for two donors (one aged 18 to 30 and one aged 80 or older). The full study reports these points: Donor CMV infection status was unknown, potentially confounding age-related changes in expanded clonotypes. As age increased, observed TCR beta diversity per million T cells dropped in a roughly linear way, and a significant reduction was already evident by age around 41. There was a strong correlation between observed TCR beta diversity and the percentage of naive T cells measured by flow cytometry. Compared with the aged group, more naive CD4+ T cells, fewer expanded clones and increased TCR diversity were shown by the long-lived group, suggesting age selection. Since profiling was done on bulk unsorted PBMCs, naive and antigen-experienced compartments could not be conclusively compared. Estimates of total diversity from one million sequenced T cells were regarded as lower bounds and underestimates.

Unmatched junction bases come to 3, with V trimmed by 2 bases and J by 1 base. The CDR3 goes from the cysteine to the phenylalanine over 15 residues. Left in the record is the CDR3 DNA by itself, 45 bases read in frame from the first base. Preparation of the library involved 5' RACE. The run used an Illumina HiSeq 2500. The second PCR ran for about 7 to 11 cycles and used a J-beta primer mix along with a sample-barcoded 5' primer. A unique molecular identifier was introduced onto each TCR beta cDNA molecule by a template-switch 5' adaptor carrying 12 random nucleotides. Each sample yielded at least 2.5 million CDR3-containing paired-end reads. All of the RNA was converted into first-strand cDNA using the Mint cDNA synthesis kit, with a TRBC-specific oligonucleotide serving as the primer. Following uracil-DNA glycosylase treatment, a first 18-cycle PCR with universal primers M1SS and BC2_uni_R was performed on all cDNA. The paper's processing steps were these. For normalization, 1 million high-quality reads, each with a distinct molecular identifier, were randomly selected from each sample. Instead of being binned into consensus sequences, reads that shared molecular identifiers were thrown out. CDR3 identification, clonotype clustering and error correction used MiTCR with a Q25 quality threshold and the strictest error-elimination algorithm. A nonparametric unseen species model using Euler transformation provided a lower-bound estimate of total TCR beta diversity. Using fastp trimming at Q25 and MiXCR clonotype assembly, TCRdb reanalyzed the public sequencing data and kept in-frame beta chains. Each entry is one CDR3 protein sequence, shown with its most common DNA and genes. TCRdb's processing, not the authors', yielded these V and J calls. The sample contains about 1.8 million distinct CDR3 sequences, less than 50% of them found a single time. The ten largest clones take up less than 2.5% of the sample.

Systemically healthy Caucasian individuals from Russia, approximately 39 in total and aged about 6 to 100 years, were included as donors. Roughly 11 milliliters of peripheral blood were drawn from each donor into EDTA-treated Vacutainer tubes. Ficoll-Paque density-gradient centrifugation was used to isolate PBMCs, with at least 7 million per sample. Total RNA was extracted from PBMCs with Trizol reagent, with at least 5.5 micrograms obtained per sample. The percentages of naive CD45RAhigh/CD27high T cells were determined by flow cytometry on a PBMC aliquot from every donor. The sample holds a few counts of this clonotype. Its target antigen remains unknown. The input lacks base qualities; no much larger clone sits a single base away.

The chain is made from TRBV12-3 or TRBV12-4 and TRBJ2-5; 8 bases in the middle match TRBD2. Sequenced material: blood. The clonotype originates from a woman aged 40 to 50 in good health. The nucleotide sequence reads TGTGCCAGCAGTTTATTGGGGACTAGCCAAGAGACCCAGTACTTC. This translates into CASSLLGTSQETQYF.